The T cell receptor beta chain described here comes from a study of high-grade serous ovarian cancer treatment subgroups. Study summary: Samples averaged 14,192 reads and 6,900 or so unique TCR beta rearrangements.

The study, taken as a whole, reports: Repertoire similarity ranged roughly 0.1 to 0.85 between tumors of one patient. Higher neoantigen levels went with greater TCR clonal relatedness.

The table came from immunoSEQ multiplex PCR; TCRdb's copy has only in-frame clones and leaves some out. The table has some 4,500 clones, nearly 80% seen once; the top ten hold about 9.7%. As for this clone: The antigen is not known.

Tumor tissue was taken before any definitive surgery or chemotherapy was given. Germline V lookup: CDR1 LGHNA, CDR2 YNFKEQ. This CDR3 region has 16 residues. Trimming left V 3 bases short and J 4 bases short, with 13 bases between. The rearrangement uses TRBV4-2 and TRBJ2-6; D gene unclear. The sequence was collected from a human donor with high-grade serous ovarian cancer. Sequencing input: tumor tissue. The CDR3 region has the DNA TGTGCCAGCAGCCAGACCCGATCAGCAGGGGCCAACGTCCTGACTTTC. Amino acids: CASSQTRSAGANVLTF.